This entry lists 4 T cell receptor beta chains sequenced from one sample in a study of blood T cells in healthy people across ages (dated by TCRdb to between 2015 and 2016). Library preparation employed 5' RACE. Instrument on record: Illumina HiSeq 2500. A second roughly 7 to 11 cycle PCR used a sample-barcoded 5' primer and a J-beta primer mix. The public sequencing data were trimmed at Q25 with fastp and processed into clonotypes with MiXCR by TCRdb, which kept only in-frame beta chains. Duplicate CDR3 protein sequences are folded into a single record with the most common DNA and genes. The sample contains about 570,000 distinct CDR3 sequences, around 27% of them found a single time. The ten top clones hold under 4.5% of the sample. This sample also appeared in a second study, on T cells of mothers and their children.

The sequencing sample was made of blood. Receptors were obtained from a boy younger than 10 in good health.

This clonotype has a count of ten or more. The CDR3 sequence: CASSVAGGPVETQYF. In DNA form, the CDR3 reads TGTGCCAGCAGCGTAGCGGGAGGGCCGGTGGAGACCCAGTACTTC. This rearrangement joins TRBV9 to TRBJ2-5; TRBD2 matches 8 bases. The CDR3 has 15 residues. Germline trimming cut 0 bases from V and 5 bases from J; bases unmatched to any gene: 6. CDR1 and CDR2 from the germline V gene are SGDLS and YYNGEE. The entire variable domain, with the rest obtained from reference TRBV9 and TRBJ2-5, is as follows: DSGVTQTPKHLITATGQRVTLRCSPRSGDLSVYWYQQSLDQGLQFLIQYYNGEERAKGNILERFSAQQFPDLHSELNLSSLELGDSALYFCASSVAGGPVETQYFGPGTRLLVL.

This clonotype was recorded once. The V and J genes are TRBV10-3 and TRBJ2-5, with TRBD2 as a possible D gene (5 bases). Germline V gene lookup returns CDR1 ENHRY and CDR2 SYGVKD. CDR3 length: 13 residues. The V end was cut by 5 bases, the J end by 2 bases, with 9 bases between. CDR3 in amino acids: CAISLAVQETQYF. CDR3 sequence (DNA): TGTGCCATCAGTCTAGCAGTTCAAGAGACCCAGTACTTC.

This chain uses TRBV2 with TRBJ2-5; D not certain. Germline CDR1 reads SNHLY; CDR2 reads FYNNEI. There are 12 residues in the CDR3. V dropped 11 bases and J dropped 4 bases, with 14 bases sitting between them. CDR3 loop: CAGRRVRETQYF. The CDR3, as DNA: TGTGCCGGCCGCCGGGTCCGAGAGACCCAGTACTTC.

CDR3 in amino acids: CASSLPRDRDPTGELFF. The DNA for the CDR3 is TGTGCCAGCAGTTTACCGCGGGACAGGGACCCCACCGGGGAGCTGTTTTTT. The chain joins TRBV12-3 or TRBV12-4 to TRBJ2-2; 9 bases align to TRBD1. Trimming removed 2 bases from V and 4 bases from J; junction bases left unmatched: 8. The CDR3 extends over 17 amino acids.